The subject of this entry is one TCR beta chain. Its target is not known. This sample stems from a study of shared clonotypes between healthy human individuals. Across the study: Used for every donor were three CD4 naive, three CD4 memory, two CD8 naive and one CD8 memory plate. General observations from the study: Sampling used blood alone; tissue repertoires probably differ.

Germline CDR1 SNHLY, CDR2 FYNNEI. The CDR3 covers 15 residues. V was pared by 7 bases and J by 4 bases, with 11 bases of the junction left unmatched. Naive CD8 cells comprised CD45RO-negative, CCR7-positively selected cells, excluding terminally differentiated effector memory CD45RA+ cells. This table comes from immunoSEQ multiplex PCR, and its TCRdb copy is limited to in-frame clones, with some not included. The table lists over 2 million clones, 85% to 95% of them singletons. The receptor was derived from a man between 18 and 35 years old in good health. The chain couples TRBV2 to TRBJ2-7; 9 nucleotides align to TRBD2. Material: naive CD8+ T cells sorted from blood. CDR3 nucleotides: TGTGCCAGCAAGGTAGCGGGAGTGGGCCGTTACGAGCAGTACTTC. It translates to CASKVAGVGRYEQYF.